This T cell receptor beta chain was profiled in a study of long-term antiretroviral therapy in people with HIV. On the study more broadly: The 2015 immediate-ART recommendation was preceded by the earliest samples by about a decade.

To note about this clone: The target antigen is unknown.

Study results and limitations: Across all time points, the repertoire was dominated by clones that expanded before ART. Information on adherence to ART, viral resistance or therapy changes was unavailable.

Samples were assayed with immunoSEQ v3.0 at survey level. Each sample aimed for about 35,000-50,000 sequenced T-cell genomes. Here immunoSEQ multiplex PCR was the method, and the copy in TCRdb shows in-frame clones only, minus some. The repertoire holds fewer than 30,000 clones, with about 86% as singletons. The CDR3 is 16 amino acids. V shed 3 bases, J shed 4 bases, and the junction held 4 bases outside the gene matches. Per germline, CDR1 SGHNT and CDR2 YYREEE (reference sequence). The chain is built from TRBV5-4 and TRBJ2-5, with 15 nucleotides matching TRBD2. Sequenced material: unsorted PBMCs, taken 0.7 years before starting antiretroviral therapy. The receptor was isolated from a man aged 30 to 45 with HIV. The DNA of the CDR3 is TGTGCCAGCAGCTCGGGACTAGCGGGAGGAGGAGAGACCCAGTACTTC. Its translation is CASSSGLAGGGETQYF.